The subject of this entry is one T cell receptor beta chain. Its binding antigen is unknown. Within one base of it there is no much larger clone, and no base qualities were kept. The CDR3 has 18 amino acids, counting the end cysteine and phenylalanine. Only the CDR3 DNA is retained, 54 bases long and in frame from the first base. Trimming accounts for 1 base at V and 0 bases at J, while the number of junction bases matched to no gene is 12. The germline V gene yields MDHEN for CDR1 and SYDVKM for CDR2. The immunoSEQ Assay, a bias-controlled multiplex PCR, was used to amplify TCRbeta CDR3 regions from genomic DNA. The authors processed their data as follows. Nucleated cell counts per sample were estimated from amplification of reference gene primers within the assay. Sequence reads were collapsed and filtered to measure the absolute abundance of every unique TCRbeta CDR3 rearrangement. For each sample, productive Simpson clonality was calculated as the square root of Simpson's diversity index over productive rearrangements. TCRdb's version of the immuneACCESS table is confined to in-frame rearrangements and falls short of the full clone set. An unresolved V gene accounts for under half of the shortfall where checked; the remainder is of unknown origin. D and trimming were read from the DNA, whereas the V and J calls and clone size are those reported in that table. Counted in this sample were 35,000 to 40,000 clones; 80% to 90% of them appeared once. The ten largest account for 7% to 7.5% of the sample.

The data derive from a study of blood T cell repertoires in COVID-19 (TCRdb year 2020). About the investigation overall: The collaborator samples originated in the United States, Italy and Spain and spanned the acute and convalescent phases of COVID-19. The material from the prospective study consisted of cDNA or gDNA derived from T cells, B-cell-depleted T cells, or PBMCs. Deeply sampled blood TCRbeta repertoires from subjects exposed to, actively infected with, or recovered from COVID-19 were included in the dataset. The repertoires were made available in a free public database intended to serve as a resource for research on the immune response to SARS-CoV-2. The samples were drawn from two sources: the first 160 participants of the ongoing ImmuneRACE study, and 1,254 subjects contributed by 6 global collaborators. Nearly every sample came with metadata listing a de-identified subject ID, COVID-19 status, age in years and sex. Where available, HLA class I and class II types were taken from metadata supplied by the sample provider and were not determined by assay-based typing. Study-level results and caveats: How much clinical and demographic metadata was included differed by source and by participant, and the metadata was provided uncurated.

Whole blood was collected in K2EDTA tubes by collaborating institutions according to the institutions' own protocols. Collaborator samples were shipped for TCRbeta analysis as frozen whole blood, isolated PBMCs, or DNA extracted from either sample type. The receptor's source is a human donor in a cohort sampled during active COVID-19. The chain joins TRBV28 to TRBJ2-7; 7 bases in the junction line up with TRBD2. Sequencing was done on a sample of peripheral blood. The base sequence is TGTGCCAGCAGTTTATATTTTACCAGCGGGGAGAGCTCCTACGAGCAGTACTTC. The translation is CASSLYFTSGESSYEQYF.